This T cell receptor (beta chain) emerged from a study of T-cell memory formation after mild COVID-19. Employing constant-segment primers, 5'RACE generated TCR alpha and TCR beta cDNA libraries bearing sample barcodes and UMIs. TCRdb ran MiXCR on the 5' RACE reads and lists one entry per CDR3 protein. The table has 350,000 to 550,000 distinct CDR3 sequences, approximately 18% seen once; the top ten hold 20% to 25%. The V gene lost 6 bases and the J gene lost 6 bases, with 17 bases spanning the gap. This CDR3 is 14 amino acids long. From germline, CDR1 is WSHSY and CDR2 SAAADI. In this sample, this clonotype turned up once.

The sequenced sample was PBMCs or a T cell subset sorted from them (not recorded which). The rearrangement joins TRBV10-2 to TRBJ2-5; no firm D call. The source of this sequence is a man in his late teens or twenties who had mild COVID-19 (a few samples of this study predate the infection). Cell type and time point are not known. CDR3 protein: CASRYTTAAKTQYF. CDR3 bases: TGCGCCAGCAGGTATACGACCGCGGCCAAGACCCAGTACTTC.